This T cell receptor beta chain was observed in a study of naive and memory T cell subsets (dated by TCRdb to 2017 to 2019). For the study in its entirety: The study applied an open-source, UMI-based TCR alpha and beta sequencing pipeline to sorted naive and memory peripheral blood T cell subsets. Complete agreement was observed between the functional CMV T cell responses and the IgG serology results. RNA was DNase-treated and reverse transcribed with TCR constant-region primers, mostly using SuperScript III.

V and J are trimmed by 2 bases and 7 bases, and the gene matches miss 7 bases of the junction. The CDR3 runs 14 residues from the cysteine to the phenylalanine. Just CDR3 DNA is preserved here, 42 bases in frame from base 1. CDR1 MNHEY and CDR2 SVGEGT are derived from the germline V gene. Library construction relied on UMI-ligation and nested PCR. An equimolar mix of two oligonucleotides covering both TRBC1 and TRBC2 was used as the beta constant-region primer. A single-stranded oligonucleotide bearing the SP2 primer plus a 12-nucleotide UMI was ligated onto the 3' end of the cDNA by T4 RNA ligase 1. The ligated cDNA went through four rounds of PCR with nested alpha and beta constant-region primers together with the SP2 primer. The ligation reaction was incubated at 16°C for roughly 19-25 hours. To avoid over-amplification, PCR2 was usually performed as a SYBR Green qPCR and halted once a predetermined threshold was reached. All purifications after the first were performed with Agencourt AMPure XP magnetic beads. Library quantification was done by Qubit, followed by a TapeStation check on which the main peak was expected at around 650 bp. Pooled libraries were sequenced on an Illumina MiSeq with v2 2x251 paired-end kits, typically giving roughly 1-2.3 million reads per sample. Each sample was pooled at about 4.2 nM, and roughly 5-7% PhiX was included to help cluster recognition. Per the source publication's procedure: FASTQ reads processed by Demultiplexor were assigned V and J genes by Decombinator through tag matching that tolerated a single base-pair mismatch. UMIs were used by Collapsinator to correct both sequencing errors and frequency errors arising from PCR heterogeneity. CDR3Translator translated TCRs and extracted CDR3s from the conserved cysteine to the FGXG phenylalanine, flagging non-productive sequences. Repertoires were subsampled to equal numbers of UMI-defined TCRs before Gini, Shannon entropy and inverse Simpson indices were calculated. Power-law fits to clonotype abundance distributions were performed by maximum likelihood within the linear range. When run on a single naive CD8 sample, MIGEC and the pipeline yielded similar UMI counts, similar unique TCR numbers and similar clonal distributions. Repertoires were searched for about 7,300 CMV-associated CDR3 sequences compiled from VDJdb and a published dataset. TCRdb passed the public sequencing reads through fastp at Q25 and MiXCR, retaining productive beta sequences. Records with the same CDR3 protein are collapsed into one entry carrying the most frequent genes and DNA. None of the V and J calls come from the authors' own analysis; TCRdb made them. For this sample the table gives 65,000 to 85,000 distinct CDR3 sequences, of which 13% were detected only once. 0.75% to 1% of the sample lies in the top ten.

A few counts support this clonotype. What antigen it recognizes has not been identified. Qualities for individual bases were not recorded, and no much larger clone is one base off. TCR alpha and beta chain libraries were amplified separately from the second PCR step onward. The CMV status of each donor was determined by measuring IFNgamma production from CD4+ T cells after fresh PBMCs had been stimulated overnight with CMV viral lysate. CD4 T cells were positively selected using Miltenyi beads, after which CD8 T cells were positively selected from the CD4-negative fraction. Cells were stained for CD3, CD4, CD8, CD45RA, CD27 and a live/dead dye and were sorted on a BD Aria II into four subsets based on CD45RA and CD27. A few healthy volunteers provided blood, and each donor's sample was split into CD4 and CD8 T cells and then further divided into four differentiation subsets. Approximately 120 ml of peripheral blood was collected from each donor, and PBMC were isolated by Ficoll-Paque PLUS density-gradient centrifugation. Sorted cells were lysed in RLT buffer, after which RNA was extracted using a Qiagen RNeasy kit and stored at -80 degrees C.

Overall study results and their limits: RNA-based TCR counts may be affected by expression changes linked to T cell activation and differentiation. The repertoire findings for the naive and memory subsets could not be validated against a ground truth because none was available. In both CD4 and CD8 cells, the Gini index increased while Shannon and inverse Simpson diversity decreased from naive through CM, EM and EMRA. The abundance of TCRs followed a power law with an exponent that differed between naive and memory subsets yet stayed consistent across the three individuals. After error correction, over 90% of naive TCR sequences appeared only once, giving much steeper abundance distributions than memory subsets. A clonotype was defined as a single alpha or beta chain sequence rather than as a paired alpha/beta receptor.

This chain is built from TRBV6-2 or TRBV6-3 and TRBJ2-7, with 8 junctional bases fitting TRBD1. The clonotype comes from a human donor in good health. The specimen was central memory CD4+ T cells from blood. What the cell subset or site label conveys for this sample: central memory, CD45RA- CD27+. The sequenced DNA: TGTGCCAGCAGTTACCCCCAGGGGGCCGGAGAGCAGTACTTC. This is translated as CASSYPQGAGEQYF.